The 5 T cell receptor beta chains below were found in one sample sequenced in a study of blood T cell repertoires in COVID-19. Profiling relied on immunoSEQ multiplex PCR, and the TCRdb table lists in-frame clones only, not all of them. There are under 250,000 clones in the sample; 85% occur only once, and more than 4.5% lies in the top ten. Material for sequencing was peripheral blood. These receptor sequences come from a man aged 45-60 years with COVID-19, enrolled during active disease.

The table lists this clone with a count of one. This sequence joins TRBV3-1 (or the pseudogene TRBV3-2) and TRBJ1-5, with D perhaps TRBD1 (6 bases). The CDR3 runs 14 residues. The germline V gene has CDR1 LGHDT and CDR2 YNNKEL (reference sequence). V was trimmed by 3 bases and J by 4 bases, leaving 10 bases between them. DNA of the CDR3: TGTGCCAGCAGCCATATGGGGGCGAATCAGCCCCAGCATTTT. Amino acids: CASSHMGANQPQHF.

The chain recombines TRBV5-6 with TRBJ2-7, with 10 bases fitting TRBD2. This CDR3 comprises 15 residues. The junction had 7 bases not matched to a gene; V was cut back by 3 bases and J by 4 bases. Germline CDR1 SGHDT, CDR2 YYEEEE. This CDR3 reads CASSSLPGLAYEQYF. The DNA of the CDR3 is TGTGCCAGCAGCTCATTACCGGGACTAGCGTACGAGCAGTACTTC.

The chain is built from TRBV9 and TRBJ2-1; TRBD2 matches at 12 bases. CDR1 is SGDLS, CDR2 YYNGEE, per germline. The CDR3 covers 16 residues. Germline trimming cut 2 bases from V and 6 bases from J; bases unmatched to any gene: 6. The CDR3, as DNA: TGTGCCAGCAGCGTGAATCTAGCGGGGGGGCGCAATGAGCAGTTCTTC. It encodes CASSVNLAGGRNEQFF. Supplemented by reference TRBV9 and TRBJ2-1, the full variable domain reads DSGVTQTPKHLITATGQRVTLRCSPRSGDLSVYWYQQSLDQGLQFLIQYYNGEERAKGNILERFSAQQFPDLHSELNLSSLELGDSALYFCASSVNLAGGRNEQFFGPGTRLTVL.

CDR3 nucleotides: TGCGCCAGCAGCCATTCTCGAGGACAGGGGCAAGAGCAGTACTTC. The encoded protein is CASSHSRGQGQEQYF. The rearrangement joins TRBV4-1 to TRBJ2-7, with 9 bases lining up with TRBD1. V was clipped by 3 bases and J by 7 bases; unmatched bases: 10. CDR1 MGHRA and CDR2 YSYEKL come from the germline V gene. The CDR3 consists of 15 residues.

V usage is TRBV21-1 and J usage is TRBJ2-4; TRBD2, as called in the table, went unchecked against the DNA. TRBV21-1 is assigned pseudogene status. The CDR3 contains 15 residues. The CDR3 protein is CASSKREMGKNIQYF. In nucleotides, the CDR3 is TGTGCCAGCAGCAAAAGGGAGATGGGCAAAAACATTCAGTACTTC.